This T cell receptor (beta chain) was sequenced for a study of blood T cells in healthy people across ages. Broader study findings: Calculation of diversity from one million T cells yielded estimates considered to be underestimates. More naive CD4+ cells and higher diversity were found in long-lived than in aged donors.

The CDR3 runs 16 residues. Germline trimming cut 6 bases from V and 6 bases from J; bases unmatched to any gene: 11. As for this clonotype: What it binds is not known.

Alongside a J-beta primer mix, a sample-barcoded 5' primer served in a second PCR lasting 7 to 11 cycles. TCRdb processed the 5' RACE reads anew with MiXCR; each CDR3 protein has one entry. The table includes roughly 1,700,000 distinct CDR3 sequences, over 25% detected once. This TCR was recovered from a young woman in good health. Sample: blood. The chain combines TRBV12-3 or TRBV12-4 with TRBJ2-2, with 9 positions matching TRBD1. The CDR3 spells CASRLTGTGNSGELFF. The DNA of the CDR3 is TGTGCCAGCAGGTTAACCGGGACAGGGAATTCCGGGGAGCTGTTTTTT.